This T cell receptor beta chain appears in the sequencing data of a study of regulatory T cells in long-lasting Graves disease. As for time point: newly diagnosed GD, antithyroid drugs for less than 3 months. Preparation of the TCR library used RNA extracted from PBMCs. Per American Thyroid Association guidelines, Graves' disease was diagnosed. Overall study findings and caveats: It was in persistent disease that TRBV28, TRBJ1-2 and TRBJ2-5 were favored. The small sample size may have reduced accuracy.

V lost 3 bases, J lost 2 bases, and 11 bases lay in between. This CDR3 has 14 amino acids. Per the germline V gene, CDR1 is SGHAT and CDR2 is FQNNGV. This clonotype was found many times. The antigen is unknown. Building of the TCR beta libraries involved iRepertoire HTBI primers and Arm-PCR of CDR3 regions. Original processing notes: Identification across samples found more than 55 TRBV and 12 to 15 TRBJ segments. TCRdb re-called the multiplex PCR reads through MiXCR, storing one row per CDR3 protein. In this record, the V and J calls reflect TCRdb's handling and not the investigators' own analysis. The sample lists fewer than 500,000 distinct CDR3 sequences, around 15% occurring once. These sequences were also reported in another study, on T cells in Graves' hyperthyroidism and ophthalmopathy.

This TCR derives from a man aged 40-49 years with Graves disease. This chain links TRBV11-2 with TRBJ2-7, with D uncertain. Material: peripheral blood mononuclear cells (PBMCs), obtained at new diagnosis, from a patient treated with antithyroid drugs. DNA for the CDR3: TGTGCCAGCAGCTTTGTGCGGACGACCTACGAGCAGTACTTC. This sequence encodes CASSFVRTTYEQYF.